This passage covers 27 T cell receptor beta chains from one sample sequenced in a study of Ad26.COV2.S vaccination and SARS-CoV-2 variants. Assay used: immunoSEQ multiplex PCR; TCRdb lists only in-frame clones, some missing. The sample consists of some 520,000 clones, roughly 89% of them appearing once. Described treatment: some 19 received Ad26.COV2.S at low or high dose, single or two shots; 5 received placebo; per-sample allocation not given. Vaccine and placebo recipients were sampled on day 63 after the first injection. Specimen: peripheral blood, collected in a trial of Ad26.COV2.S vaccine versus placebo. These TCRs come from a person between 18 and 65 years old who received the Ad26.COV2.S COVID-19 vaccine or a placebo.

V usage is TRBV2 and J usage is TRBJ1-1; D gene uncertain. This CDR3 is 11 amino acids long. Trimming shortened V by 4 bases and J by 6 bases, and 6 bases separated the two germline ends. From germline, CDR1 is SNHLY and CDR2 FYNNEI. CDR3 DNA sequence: TGTGCCAGCAGTGTTGTCGCTGAAGCTTTCTTT. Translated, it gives CASSVVAEAFF.

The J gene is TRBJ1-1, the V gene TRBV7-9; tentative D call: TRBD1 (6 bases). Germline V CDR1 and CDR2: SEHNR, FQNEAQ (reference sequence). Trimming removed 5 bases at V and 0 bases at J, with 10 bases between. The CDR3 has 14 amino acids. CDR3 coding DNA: TGTGCCAGCAGCCCGACAGGTATGAACACTGAAGCTTTCTTT. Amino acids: CASSPTGMNTEAFF.

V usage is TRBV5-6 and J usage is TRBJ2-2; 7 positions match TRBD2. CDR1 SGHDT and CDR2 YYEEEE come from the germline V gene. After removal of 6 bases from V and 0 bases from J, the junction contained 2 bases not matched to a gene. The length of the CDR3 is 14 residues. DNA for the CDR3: TGTGCCAGCAAAAGCGGGGCGAACACCGGGGAGCTGTTTTTT. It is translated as CASKSGANTGELFF.

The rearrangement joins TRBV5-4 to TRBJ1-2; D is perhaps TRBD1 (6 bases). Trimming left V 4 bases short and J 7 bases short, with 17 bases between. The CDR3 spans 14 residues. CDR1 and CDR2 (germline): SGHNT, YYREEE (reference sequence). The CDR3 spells CASSPQGPGGGYTF. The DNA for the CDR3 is TGTGCCAGCAGCCCACAGGGACCCGGGGGTGGCTACACCTTC.

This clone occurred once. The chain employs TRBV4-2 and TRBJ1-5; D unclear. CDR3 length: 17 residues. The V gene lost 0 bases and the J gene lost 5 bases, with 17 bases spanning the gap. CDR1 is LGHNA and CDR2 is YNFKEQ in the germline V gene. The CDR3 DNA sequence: TGTGCCAGCAGCCAAGATCGGTCGTATGGCATGGATCAGCCCCAGCATTTT. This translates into CASSQDRSYGMDQPQHF.

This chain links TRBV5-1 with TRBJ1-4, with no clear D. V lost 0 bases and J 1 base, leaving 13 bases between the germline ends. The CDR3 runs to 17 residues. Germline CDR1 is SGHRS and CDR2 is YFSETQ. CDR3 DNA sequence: TGCGCCAGCAGCTTGGTCCTAGGCCACGGAACTAATGAAAAACTGTTTTTT. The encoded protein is CASSLVLGHGTNEKLFF.

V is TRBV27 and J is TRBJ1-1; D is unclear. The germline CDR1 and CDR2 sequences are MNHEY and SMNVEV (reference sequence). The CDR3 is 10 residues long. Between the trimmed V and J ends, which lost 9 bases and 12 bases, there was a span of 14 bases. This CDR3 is CASPGNRTFF. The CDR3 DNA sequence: TGTGCCAGTCCAGGTAATAGAACTTTCTTT.

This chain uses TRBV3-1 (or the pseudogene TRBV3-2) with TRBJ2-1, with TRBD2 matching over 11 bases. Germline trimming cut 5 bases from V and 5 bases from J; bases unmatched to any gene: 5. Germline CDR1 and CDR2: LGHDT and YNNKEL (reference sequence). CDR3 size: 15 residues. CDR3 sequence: CASSTLAGGNNEQFF. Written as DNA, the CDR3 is TGTGCCAGCAGCACCCTAGCGGGAGGAAACAATGAGCAGTTCTTC.

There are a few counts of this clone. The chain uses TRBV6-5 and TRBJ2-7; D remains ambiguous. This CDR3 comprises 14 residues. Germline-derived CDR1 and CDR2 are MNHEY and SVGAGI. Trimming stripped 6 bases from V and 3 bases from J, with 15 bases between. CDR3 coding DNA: TGTGCCAGCAGCCGAGCTAGTGGGATCTACGAGCAGTACTTC. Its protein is CASSRASGIYEQYF.

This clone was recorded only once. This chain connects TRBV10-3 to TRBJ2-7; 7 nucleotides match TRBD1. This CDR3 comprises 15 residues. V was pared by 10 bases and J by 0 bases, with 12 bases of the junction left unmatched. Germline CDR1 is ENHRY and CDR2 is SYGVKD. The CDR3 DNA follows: TGTGCCACGAAGACCGGGACAGCCAGCTCCTACGAGCAGTACTTC. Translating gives CATKTGTASSYEQYF.

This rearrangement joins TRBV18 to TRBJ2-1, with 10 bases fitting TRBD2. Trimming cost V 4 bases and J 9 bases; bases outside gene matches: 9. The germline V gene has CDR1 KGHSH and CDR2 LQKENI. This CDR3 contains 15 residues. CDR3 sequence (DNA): TGTGCCAGCTCACTCGGACTAGCGGCATTCAGTGAGCAGTTCTTC. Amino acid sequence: CASSLGLAAFSEQFF.

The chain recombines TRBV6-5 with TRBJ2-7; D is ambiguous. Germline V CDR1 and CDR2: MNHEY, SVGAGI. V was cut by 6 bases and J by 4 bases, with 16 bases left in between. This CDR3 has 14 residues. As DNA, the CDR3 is TGTGCCAGCAGCGTAAGCCTTGACTTGTACGAGCAGTACTTC. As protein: CASSVSLDLYEQYF.

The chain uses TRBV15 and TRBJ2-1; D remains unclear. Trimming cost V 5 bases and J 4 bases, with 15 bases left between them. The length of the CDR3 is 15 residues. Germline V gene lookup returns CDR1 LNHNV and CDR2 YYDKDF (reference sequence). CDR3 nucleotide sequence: TGTGCCACCAGCCCCGGCCCCAGGTGGTACAATGAGCAGTTCTTC. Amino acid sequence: CATSPGPRWYNEQFF. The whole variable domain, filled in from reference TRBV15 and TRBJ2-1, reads DAMVIQNPRYQVTQFGKPVTLSCSQTLNHNVMYWYQQKSSQAPKLLFHYYDKDFNNEADTPDNFQSRRPNTSFCFLDIRSPGLGDTAMYLCATSPGPRWYNEQFFGPGTRLTVL.

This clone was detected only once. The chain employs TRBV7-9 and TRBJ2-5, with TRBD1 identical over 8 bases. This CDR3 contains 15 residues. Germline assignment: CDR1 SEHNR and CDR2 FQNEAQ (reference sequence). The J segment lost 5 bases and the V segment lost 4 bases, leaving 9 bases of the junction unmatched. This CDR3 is CASSYRRTGRETQYF. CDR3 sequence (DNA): TGTGCCAGCAGCTACAGGCGGACAGGGCGGGAGACCCAGTACTTC.

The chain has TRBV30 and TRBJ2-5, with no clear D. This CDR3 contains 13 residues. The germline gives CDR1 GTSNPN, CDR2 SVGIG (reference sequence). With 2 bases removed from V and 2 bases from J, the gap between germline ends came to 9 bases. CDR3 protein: CAWSLTSQETQYF. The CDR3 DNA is TGTGCCTGGAGTTTAACTTCTCAAGAGACCCAGTACTTC.

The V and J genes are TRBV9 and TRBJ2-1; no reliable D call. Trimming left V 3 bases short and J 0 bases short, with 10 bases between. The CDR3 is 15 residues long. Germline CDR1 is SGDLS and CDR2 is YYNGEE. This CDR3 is CASSGSRRSYNEQFF. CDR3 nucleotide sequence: TGTGCCAGCAGCGGGAGCAGACGCTCCTACAATGAGCAGTTCTTC.

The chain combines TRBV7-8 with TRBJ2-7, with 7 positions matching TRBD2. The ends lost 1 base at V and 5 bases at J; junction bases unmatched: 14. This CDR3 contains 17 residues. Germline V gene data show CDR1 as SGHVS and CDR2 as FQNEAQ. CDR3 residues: CASSLVVSSGGLNEQYF. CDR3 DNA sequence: TGTGCCAGCAGCTTAGTGGTATCGTCGGGAGGACTCAACGAGCAGTACTTC.

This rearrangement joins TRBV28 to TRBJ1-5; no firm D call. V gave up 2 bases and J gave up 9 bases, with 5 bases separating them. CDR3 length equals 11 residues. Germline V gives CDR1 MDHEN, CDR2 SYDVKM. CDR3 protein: CASSLGLPQHF. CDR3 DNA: TGTGCCAGCAGTTTAGGGTTGCCCCAGCATTTT.

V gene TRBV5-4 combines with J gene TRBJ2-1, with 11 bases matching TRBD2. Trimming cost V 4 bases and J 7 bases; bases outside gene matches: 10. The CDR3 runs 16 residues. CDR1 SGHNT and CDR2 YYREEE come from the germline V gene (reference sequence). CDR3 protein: CASSLPGLAESNEQFF. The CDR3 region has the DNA TGTGCCAGCAGCCTCCCGGGACTAGCGGAATCTAATGAGCAGTTCTTC.

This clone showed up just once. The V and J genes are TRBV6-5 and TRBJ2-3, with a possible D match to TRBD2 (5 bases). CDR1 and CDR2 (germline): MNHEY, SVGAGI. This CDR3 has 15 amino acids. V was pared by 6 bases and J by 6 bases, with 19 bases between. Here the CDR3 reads CASSAIRGIPDTQYF. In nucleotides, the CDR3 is TGTGCCAGCAGCGCCATCCGGGGTATACCGGATACGCAGTATTTT.

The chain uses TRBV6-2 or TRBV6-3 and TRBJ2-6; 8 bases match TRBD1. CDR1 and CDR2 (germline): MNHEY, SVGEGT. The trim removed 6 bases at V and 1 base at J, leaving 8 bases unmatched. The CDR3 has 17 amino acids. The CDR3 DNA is TGTGCCAGCAGACCTTGGACAGGGCCGTCTGGGGCCAACGTCCTGACTTTC. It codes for CASRPWTGPSGANVLTF.

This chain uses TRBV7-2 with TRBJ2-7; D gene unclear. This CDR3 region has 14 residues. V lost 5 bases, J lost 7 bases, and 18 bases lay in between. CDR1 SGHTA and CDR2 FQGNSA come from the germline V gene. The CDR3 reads CASSATGPPAEQYF. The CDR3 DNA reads TGTGCCAGCAGCGCGACGGGCCCCCCAGCTGAGCAGTACTTC.

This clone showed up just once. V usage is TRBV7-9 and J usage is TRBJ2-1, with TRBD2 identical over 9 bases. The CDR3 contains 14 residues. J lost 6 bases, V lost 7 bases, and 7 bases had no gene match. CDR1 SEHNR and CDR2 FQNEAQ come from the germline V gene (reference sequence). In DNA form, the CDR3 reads TGTGCCAGCATCCATAGCGGGAGCAGCAATGAGCAGTTCTTC. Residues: CASIHSGSSNEQFF.

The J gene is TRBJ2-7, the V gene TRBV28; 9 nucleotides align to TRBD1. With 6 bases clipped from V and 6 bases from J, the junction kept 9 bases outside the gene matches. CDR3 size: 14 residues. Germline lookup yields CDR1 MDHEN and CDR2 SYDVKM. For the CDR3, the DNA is TGTGCCAGCAGCCATCCGGGACAGGGACTCGAGCAGTACTTC. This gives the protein CASSHPGQGLEQYF.

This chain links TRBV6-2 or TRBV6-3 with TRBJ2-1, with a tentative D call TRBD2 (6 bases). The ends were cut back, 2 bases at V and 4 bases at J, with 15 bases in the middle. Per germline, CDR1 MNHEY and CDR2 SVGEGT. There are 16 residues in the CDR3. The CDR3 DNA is TGTGCCAGCAGTTACCCCAACGGGAGAGGGTACAATGAGCAGTTCTTC. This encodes CASSYPNGRGYNEQFF.

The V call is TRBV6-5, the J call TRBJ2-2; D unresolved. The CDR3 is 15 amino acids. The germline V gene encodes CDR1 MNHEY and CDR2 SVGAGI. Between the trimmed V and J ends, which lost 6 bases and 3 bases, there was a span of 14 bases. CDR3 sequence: CASRPPLGHTGELFF. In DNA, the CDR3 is TGTGCCAGCAGACCACCTTTAGGGCACACCGGGGAGCTGTTTTTT.

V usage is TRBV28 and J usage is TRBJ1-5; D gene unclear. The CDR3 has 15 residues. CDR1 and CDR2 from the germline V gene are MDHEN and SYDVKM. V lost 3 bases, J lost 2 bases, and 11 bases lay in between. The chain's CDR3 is CASSLRGVGNQPQHF. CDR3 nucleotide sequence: TGTGCCAGCAGTTTGCGGGGAGTTGGCAATCAGCCCCAGCATTTT.